This T cell receptor (beta chain) was found in a study of T cells in Graves' hyperthyroidism and ophthalmopathy. Study-level results: Most thyroid clonotypes expanded above 0.001 were also detected in blood.

This clonotype was counted at least ten times. The antigen is not known. The CDR3 sequence is 14 residues long. CDR1 is MNHEY, CDR2 SMNVEV, per germline (reference sequence). The V segment lost 7 bases and the J segment 5 bases; nucleotides outside the gene matches: 9. Authors of the study amplified TCR beta CDR3 regions from RNA transcripts. HTBI primers drove first-round RT-PCR of the TCR CDR3. TCRdb reprocessed the multiplex PCR reads with MiXCR, giving one entry per CDR3 protein. The sample shows nearly 600,000 distinct CDR3 sequences, approximately 13% of them seen only once. The sequenced material came from blood. The J gene is TRBJ2-7, the V gene TRBV27; TRBD1 matches 9 bases. The origin of this receptor is a woman under 40 with Graves' hyperthyroidism that later progressed to Graves' ophthalmopathy. The chain's CDR3 is CASNPGQGDDEQYF. CDR3 nucleotides: TGTGCCAGCAATCCGGGACAGGGTGATGACGAGCAGTACTTC.